The entry below gives a single T cell receptor beta chain sequence along with its context. The source of the sample is a study of shared clonotypes between healthy human individuals. The length of the CDR3 is 13 residues. Trimming cost V 4 bases and J 6 bases; bases outside gene matches: 5. The germline gives CDR1 MNHNS, CDR2 SASEGT. Researchers ran the assay at a deep level. Data came from immunoSEQ multiplex PCR; TCRdb stores just in-frame clones and leaves some out. There are about 680,000 clones in the sample; around 72% occur only once, and about 2% lies in the top ten. The chain is built from TRBV6-1 and TRBJ1-1; 7 nucleotides align to TRBD1. The TCR sequence derives from a woman younger than 45 in good health. The material sequenced was memory CD4+ T cells sorted from blood. As to subset: CD45RA-negative fraction. The CDR3 nucleotides are TGTGCCAGCAGTGCTCAACAGGGGTCTGAAGCTTTCTTT. Amino acid sequence: CASSAQQGSEAFF.